This TCR beta chain was identified during a study of shared clonotypes between healthy human individuals. Study-level points and caveats: The generation probabilities recorded for non-shared clonotypes fell below those of clonotypes shared by all four donors. Only a few donors were included, so the genetic and exposure-history diversity represented was limited.

This clone appeared a few times. Its specificity is unknown. Running of the assay took place at deep level. About 33,000 T cell genomes (roughly 0.2 ug DNA) went into each sorted-subset replicate. Sequencing was performed with immunoSEQ multiplex PCR; in TCRdb, only in-frame clones are kept and a portion is missing. Of 550,000 to 800,000 clones listed, about 90% are singletons. The V gene end was trimmed by 10 bases and the J gene end by 4 bases; junction bases not matched to a gene: 9. Germline V lookup: CDR1 ENHRY, CDR2 SYGVKD. This CDR3 is built from 14 residues. The chain carries TRBV10-3 and TRBJ1-4, with 7 bases identical to TRBD1. This sequence originates from a man between 18 and 35 years old in good health. Some clones in this sample may be carry-over from other donors' samples. Sequencing was carried out using memory CD8+ T cells from PBMCs. Specified subset: CD45RO+ cells pooled with CCR7-negative TemRA cells. In nucleotides, the CDR3 is TGTGCCACCCTCCCGGGACAGAGTAATGAAAAACTGTTTTTT. Translated: CATLPGQSNEKLFF.